The 24 T cell receptor beta chains given below trace back to one sample, sequenced in a study of blood T cell repertoires in COVID-19. TCRdb keeps only in-frame clones here, not all; method: immunoSEQ multiplex PCR. Among approximately 300,000 clones listed, 85% to 90% were seen once. Specimen: peripheral blood. These receptors were collected from a woman aged 25-40 years with COVID-19, enrolled during active disease.

The rearrangement uses TRBV21-1 and TRBJ1-2; the table's D call of TRBD1 was not tested on the DNA. TRBV21-1 is an annotated pseudogene. The length of the CDR3 is 16 residues. The CDR3 loop is CASSSPGQATNYGYTF. The CDR3 DNA reads as TGTGCCAGCAGCAGTCCCGGACAGGCGACGAACTATGGCTACACCTTC.

The chain recombines TRBV27 with TRBJ2-3; 8 bases line up with TRBD1. V shed 2 bases and J 2 bases; nucleotides not matched to a gene: 3. The CDR3 extends over 15 amino acids. Germline values: CDR1 MNHEY, CDR2 SMNVEV (reference sequence). In DNA, the CDR3 is TGTGCCAGCAGTTTAAAGGACAGGGCCACAGATACGCAGTATTTT. Translating gives CASSLKDRATDTQYF.

V usage is TRBV18 and J usage is TRBJ1-1, with D possibly being TRBD1 (5 bases). V was cut by 1 base and J by 5 bases, with 8 bases left in between. CDR1 is KGHSH and CDR2 is LQKENI in the germline V gene. CDR3 size: 13 residues. CDR3 DNA: TGTGCCAGCTCACCACTGGGGCGAACTGAAGCTTTCTTT. This sequence encodes CASSPLGRTEAFF.

This rearrangement joins TRBV27 to TRBJ1-5; D uncertain. The CDR3 is made up of 14 amino acids. Trimming removed 2 bases at V and 7 bases at J, with 12 bases between. Germline V gives CDR1 MNHEY, CDR2 SMNVEV (reference sequence). CDR3 nucleotides: TGTGCCAGCAGTTTAGTGGACTCCAGGCAGCCCCAGCATTTT. Its translation: CASSLVDSRQPQHF.

This clone was recorded once. The V and J genes are TRBV18 and TRBJ1-1; unclear D gene. Trimming pared 3 bases from V and 1 base from J, leaving 12 bases between. The length of the CDR3 is 15 residues. Germline V gene lookup returns CDR1 KGHSH and CDR2 LQKENI. The CDR3, as DNA: TGTGCCAGCTCACCCCGCGGGCCTCAGAACACTGAAGCTTTCTTT. Translated: CASSPRGPQNTEAFF.

The V call is TRBV11-3, the J call TRBJ1-4; weak D call: TRBD1 (6 bases). The CDR3 covers 13 residues. CDR1 and CDR2 from the germline V gene are SGHNT and YENEEA. V was cut by 6 bases and J by 8 bases, with 13 bases left in between. The CDR3 sequence: CASRVRGGEKLFF. The CDR3 DNA reads as TGTGCCAGCAGGGTCAGGGGTGGAGAAAAACTGTTTTTT.

The chain uses TRBV9 and TRBJ1-1; TRBD1 agrees at 7 bases. This CDR3 comprises 14 residues. Germline values: CDR1 SGDLS, CDR2 YYNGEE. The V gene end was trimmed by 3 bases and the J gene end by 2 bases; junction bases not matched to a gene: 4. This CDR3 reads CASSGGGSNTEAFF. CDR3 nucleotides: TGTGCCAGCAGCGGAGGGGGCAGCAACACTGAAGCTTTCTTT.

The chain employs TRBV6-5 and TRBJ2-5; 7 bases are a match to TRBD2. This CDR3 comprises 16 residues. Trimming removed 4 bases from V and 5 bases from J; junction bases left unmatched: 13. The germline V gene encodes CDR1 MNHEY and CDR2 SVGAGI. CDR3 loop: CASSSHGRPGRETQYF. CDR3 sequence (DNA): TGTGCCAGCAGTTCCCACGGACGGCCCGGGAGGGAGACCCAGTACTTC.

This chain uses TRBV28 with TRBJ1-5, with D possibly being TRBD1 (6 bases). The CDR3 spans 16 residues. Germline lookup yields CDR1 MDHEN and CDR2 SYDVKM. V was clipped by 3 bases and J by 2 bases, with 14 bases between them. This CDR3 reads CASSLLGADRNQPQHF. The CDR3 DNA reads as TGTGCCAGCAGTTTGTTGGGGGCTGATCGCAATCAGCCCCAGCATTTT.

The V and J genes are TRBV11-2 and TRBJ1-2, with 8 bases lining up with TRBD1. Germline V lookup: CDR1 SGHAT, CDR2 FQNNGV. The CDR3 sequence is 13 residues long. V shed 3 bases, J shed 5 bases, and the junction held 2 bases outside the gene matches. CDR3 bases: TGTGCCAGCAGCTTTTGGACAGGGTATGGCTACACCTTC. The encoded protein is CASSFWTGYGYTF.

The V and J genes are TRBV9 and TRBJ1-5; weak D call: TRBD1 (5 bases). The CDR3 consists of 15 residues. Germline V gene sequence: CDR1 SGDLS, CDR2 YYNGEE. Trimming took off 0 bases at V and 6 bases at J, with 13 bases between the two ends. Here the CDR3 DNA reads TGTGCCAGCAGCGTAGACGGGGGATCGGGTCAGCCCCAGCATTTT. The encoded protein is CASSVDGGSGQPQHF. Complete variable domain (other parts from reference TRBV9 and TRBJ1-5): DSGVTQTPKHLITATGQRVTLRCSPRSGDLSVYWYQQSLDQGLQFLIQYYNGEERAKGNILERFSAQQFPDLHSELNLSSLELGDSALYFCASSVDGGSGQPQHFGDGTRLSIL.

The gene calls are TRBV20-1 and TRBJ1-5; tentatively, D is TRBD1 (5 bases). The CDR3 covers 15 residues. The V and J ends lost 3 bases and 0 bases respectively, with 12 bases between them. From germline, CDR1 is DFQATT and CDR2 SNEGSKA (reference sequence). The DNA of the CDR3 is TGCAGTGCTAGTCGGGGGGGGTTTAGCAATCAGCCCCAGCATTTT. This gives the protein CSASRGGFSNQPQHF.

The chain recombines TRBV27 with TRBJ1-1, with D possibly matching TRBD1 (6 bases). Germline CDR1 and CDR2: MNHEY and SMNVEV (reference sequence). V was trimmed by 4 bases and J by 4 bases, leaving 10 bases between them. This CDR3 comprises 13 residues. The CDR3 protein is CASSYREGTEAFF. CDR3 coding DNA: TGTGCCAGCAGTTACAGGGAGGGCACTGAAGCTTTCTTT.

This rearrangement joins TRBV7-2 to TRBJ2-1; D remains ambiguous. Per the germline V gene, CDR1 is SGHTA and CDR2 is FQGNSA. CDR3 length equals 14 residues. V was cut by 5 bases and J by 7 bases, with 15 bases left in between. Here the CDR3 reads CASSLGPGPNEQFF. CDR3 DNA: TGTGCCAGCAGCCTAGGTCCAGGCCCAAATGAGCAGTTCTTC.

This clone was counted between two and nine times. The V call is TRBV28, the J call TRBJ1-4; tentative D call: TRBD1 (5 bases). This CDR3 contains 13 residues. CDR1 and CDR2 from the germline V gene are MDHEN and SYDVKM. Trimming removed 9 bases at V and 0 bases at J, with 8 bases between. The CDR3 coding sequence is TGTGCCAGTGACAGCGCAACTAATGAAAAACTGTTTTTT. Translating it yields CASDSATNEKLFF.

V and J are TRBV18 and TRBJ2-7; TRBD1 matches at 8 bases. The CDR3 contains 16 residues. Germline V gene lookup returns CDR1 KGHSH and CDR2 LQKENI. The V and J ends lost 2 bases and 1 base, in that order; junction bases with no gene match: 7. CDR3: CASSPIGQGLSYEQYF. The CDR3 coding sequence is TGTGCCAGCTCACCAATAGGACAGGGCCTTTCCTACGAGCAGTACTTC.

The chain uses TRBV28 and TRBJ2-7, with D uncertain. The CDR3 extends over 12 amino acids. Germline-derived CDR1 and CDR2 are MDHEN and SYDVKM. V lost 4 bases and J lost 3, with 7 bases in between. The CDR3 reads CASSSYSYEQYV. For the CDR3, the DNA is TGTGCCAGCAGTTCATATAGCTACGAGCAGTACGTC.

This chain uses TRBV5-1 with TRBJ2-3; 12 bases map to TRBD1. Trimming removed 3 bases from V and 6 bases from J; junction bases left unmatched: 8. This CDR3 has 16 residues. Germline assignment: CDR1 SGHRS and CDR2 YFSETQ. The CDR3, as DNA: TGCGCCAGCAGCTGGGTTGGGACAGGGGGCGGTGATACGCAGTATTTT. Amino acids: CASSWVGTGGGDTQYF.

Of note for this clone: Relative to the germline gene, one junction end is altered; a read error may explain this. The chain couples TRBV6-4 to TRBJ1-3, with D maybe TRBD1 (5 bases). Looked up from germline, CDR1 is MRHNA and CDR2 is SNTAGT. This CDR3 has 15 amino acids. The CDR3 nucleotides read TGTGCCAGCAGCCCCGATGCAGGGATAAGAGCCCCAAAACATTTT. Encoded protein: CASSPDAGIRAPKHF.

The V gene is TRBV3-1 (or the pseudogene TRBV3-2), the J gene TRBJ2-2; the D gene is possibly TRBD2 (5 bases). The CDR3 has 15 residues. CDR1 is LGHDT, CDR2 YNNKEL, per germline (reference sequence). Trimming removed 5 bases from V and 5 bases from J, with 15 bases in between. CDR3 region: CASSTRRPGTGELFF. The CDR3, as DNA: TGTGCCAGCAGCACTAGGAGGCCGGGGACCGGGGAGCTGTTTTTT.

As DNA, the CDR3 is TGTGCCAGCAGTTCCCTCAGGGGAGGGGAGGCTTTCTTT. Its protein product is CASSSLRGGEAFF. This chain connects TRBV12-3 or TRBV12-4 to TRBJ1-1; maybe TRBD1 (6 bases). V was shortened by 4 bases and J by 11 bases, with 17 bases between the two germline ends. This CDR3 region has 13 residues.

This CDR3 reads CASSSIAPMNTEAFF. The CDR3 region has the DNA TGTGCCAGCAGTTCTATTGCCCCCATGAACACTGAAGCTTTCTTT. This rearrangement joins TRBV6-5 to TRBJ1-1, with D unresolved. Germline loops: CDR1 MNHEY, CDR2 SVGAGI. Trimming pared 4 bases from V and 0 bases from J, leaving 12 bases between. This CDR3 has 15 amino acids.

The rearrangement joins TRBV7-2 to TRBJ2-3, with D perhaps TRBD2 (7 bases). V was pared by 0 bases and J by 0 bases, with 25 bases between. Germline V gene lookup returns CDR1 SGHTA and CDR2 FQGNSA. The CDR3 has 21 residues. The CDR3 DNA is TGTGCCAGCAGCTTAGCCCCTCGAACTCGGGGGGCCTCCCTAAGCACAGATACGCAGTATTTT. Its translation is CASSLAPRTRGASLSTDTQYF.

This chain connects TRBV10-2 to TRBJ1-3; tentative D call: TRBD1 (6 bases). Trimming stripped 6 bases from V and 6 bases from J, with 21 bases between. The germline gives CDR1 WSHSY, CDR2 SAAADI. The CDR3 sequence is 16 residues long. CDR3 in amino acids: CASRDIRGFGVNTIYF. In DNA, the CDR3 is TGCGCCAGCAGAGATATCAGGGGTTTCGGGGTAAACACCATATATTTT.